There are a few counts of the clone carrying this T cell receptor beta chain. The antigen remains undetermined. In germline, CDR1 is SGHTA, CDR2 FQGTGA. The V gene end was trimmed by 4 bases and the J gene end by 2 bases; junction bases not matched to a gene: 7. This CDR3 contains 17 residues. TCRdb passed the reads through MiXCR, listing each CDR3 protein once. The sample has approximately 42,000 distinct CDR3 sequences, more than 9% seen once. The record originates from a study of type 1 regulatory T cells. Study as a whole: T-allo10 is a Tr1-enriched, alloantigen-specific CD4 T cell product made in vitro.

Study-level points and caveats: Compared with non-type 1 regulatory T cells, type 1 regulatory T cells showed a more restricted TCR repertoire.

The origin of this receptor is a human donor in good health. This chain connects TRBV7-3 to TRBJ2-6; 8 nucleotides line up with TRBD1. Sequencing input: cultured non-Tr1 T cells, either the whole culture or a sorted T cell fraction (not recorded which). CDR3 nucleotides: TGTGCCAGCAGCTACGACAGGGGAGGTGCTGGGGCCAACGTCCTGACTTTC. This encodes CASSYDRGGAGANVLTF.